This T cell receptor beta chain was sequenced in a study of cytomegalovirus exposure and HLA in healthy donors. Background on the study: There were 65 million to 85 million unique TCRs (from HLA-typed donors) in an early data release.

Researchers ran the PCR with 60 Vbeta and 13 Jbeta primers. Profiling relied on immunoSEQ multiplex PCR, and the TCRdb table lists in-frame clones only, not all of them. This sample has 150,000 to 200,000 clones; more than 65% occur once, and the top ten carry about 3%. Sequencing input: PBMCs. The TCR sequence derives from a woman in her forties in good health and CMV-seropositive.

The CDR3 DNA sequence: TGTGCCAGCACCTGGGACAGGCCGAACACTGAAGCTTTCTTT. It is translated as CASTWDRPNTEAFF. This rearrangement joins TRBV6-1 to TRBJ1-1, with 8 bases identical to TRBD1. Germline CDR1 MNHNS, CDR2 SASEGT. V dropped 7 bases and J dropped 1; count of bases not matched to a gene: 5. CDR3 length: 14 amino acids.